These 8 T cell receptor beta chains were sequenced from one sample in a study of cytotoxic CD8 clonotypes in ibrutinib-treated CLL. Assay: immunoSEQ multiplex PCR; the TCRdb copy retains only in-frame clones and omits some. The sample records 75,000 to 90,000 clones, over 65% being singletons. The specimen was PBMCs, collected after 24 months of ibrutinib treatment. These receptors all come from a human donor with chronic lymphocytic leukemia.

The chain recombines TRBV4-3 with TRBJ2-7; 10 bases line up with TRBD2. The CDR3 has 15 amino acids. The J segment lost 6 bases and the V segment lost 2 bases, leaving 7 bases of the junction unmatched. Germline-derived CDR1 and CDR2 are LGHNA and YSLEER. This CDR3 reads CASSQSSGRLGEQYF. CDR3 sequence (DNA): TGCGCCAGCAGCCAAAGTAGCGGGAGGCTTGGCGAGCAGTACTTC.

This sequence joins TRBV27 and TRBJ2-7, with a possible D match to TRBD1 (6 bases). The CDR3 is 17 residues long. Germline V lookup: CDR1 MNHEY, CDR2 SMNVEV (reference sequence). Trimming stripped 0 bases from V and 2 bases from J, with 17 bases between. The CDR3 sequence is CASSLSPPVTGTYEQYF. The DNA of the CDR3 is TGTGCCAGCAGTTTATCTCCCCCGGTCACAGGGACCTACGAGCAGTACTTC.

The chain uses TRBV2 and TRBJ2-5, with D possibly being TRBD2 (5 bases). This CDR3 region has 16 residues. From germline, CDR1 is SNHLY and CDR2 FYNNEI. The V end was cut by 0 bases, the J end by 3 bases, with 14 bases between. CDR3 loop: CASSEALRDGKETQYF. The CDR3 region has the DNA TGTGCCAGCAGTGAAGCGCTCAGAGACGGGAAAGAGACCCAGTACTTC.

V gene TRBV9 combines with J gene TRBJ1-1; no clear D. Germline V gene data show CDR1 as SGDLS and CDR2 as YYNGEE. The V gene lost 0 bases and the J gene lost 0 bases, with 18 bases spanning the gap. This CDR3 has 18 residues. CDR3: CASSVGGGFGIMNTEAFF. The CDR3 DNA sequence: TGTGCCAGCAGCGTAGGAGGAGGTTTTGGGATCATGAACACTGAAGCTTTCTTT.

The chain joins TRBV27 to TRBJ1-1; TRBD1 might be the D (6 bases). Trimming removed 5 bases from V and 4 bases from J, with 20 bases in between. Germline lookup yields CDR1 MNHEY and CDR2 SMNVEV (reference sequence). The CDR3 consists of 16 residues. The CDR3 loop is CASSPAAGGRGTEAFF. The DNA for the CDR3 is TGTGCCAGCAGTCCCGCCGCGGGGGGGCGAGGCACTGAAGCTTTCTTT.

The V and J genes are TRBV4-3 and TRBJ2-2; D perhaps matches TRBD1 (5 bases). V lost 3 bases and J lost 0, with 14 bases in between. This CDR3 comprises 17 residues. Germline values: CDR1 LGHNA, CDR2 YSLEER. The CDR3 DNA reads as TGCGCCAGCAGCCAGCGGCGGACACCTTCGAACACCGGGGAGCTGTTTTTT. Residues: CASSQRRTPSNTGELFF.

The rearrangement uses TRBV28 and TRBJ2-7, with 9 bases fitting TRBD1. V shed 5 bases, J shed 4 bases, and the junction held 9 bases outside the gene matches. The germline CDR1 and CDR2 sequences are MDHEN and SYDVKM. The CDR3 has 15 residues. This CDR3 is CASSVQGAWGYEQYF. CDR3 DNA sequence: TGTGCCAGCAGTGTACAGGGGGCTTGGGGATACGAGCAGTACTTC. Filled out from reference TRBV28 and TRBJ2-7, the complete variable domain reads DVKVTQSSRYLVKRTGEKVFLECVQDMDHENMFWYRQDPGLGLRLIYFSYDVKMKEKGDIPEGYSVSREKKERFSLILESASTNQTSMYLCASSVQGAWGYEQYFGPGTRLTVT.

CDR3 sequence: CASSTPGSNQPQHF. CDR3 DNA: TGTGCCAGCAGTACCCCAGGTAGCAATCAGCCCCAGCATTTT. This chain connects TRBV28 to TRBJ1-5, with D hard to call. CDR1 MDHEN and CDR2 SYDVKM come from the germline V gene. CDR3 size: 14 residues. V lost 5 bases and J 0 bases, leaving 8 bases between the germline ends.